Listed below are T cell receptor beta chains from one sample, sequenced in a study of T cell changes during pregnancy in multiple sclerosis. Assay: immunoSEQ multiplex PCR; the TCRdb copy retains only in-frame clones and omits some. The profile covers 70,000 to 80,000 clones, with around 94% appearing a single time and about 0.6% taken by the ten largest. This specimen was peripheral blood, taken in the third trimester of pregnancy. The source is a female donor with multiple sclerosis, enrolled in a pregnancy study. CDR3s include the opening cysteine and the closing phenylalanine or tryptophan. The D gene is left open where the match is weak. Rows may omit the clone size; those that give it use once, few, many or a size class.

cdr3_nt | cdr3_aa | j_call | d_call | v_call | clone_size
TGTGCCAGCAGCTCCGGGACAGGGGCCAACGTCCTGACTTTC | CASSSGTGANVLTF | TRBJ2-6 | NA | TRBV7-2 | NA
TGTGCCAGCAGTGGAGTATCACCCGGTGCGCAGTATTTT | CASSGVSPGAQYF | TRBJ2-3 | NA | TRBV6-1 | NA
TGCAGCGTCGGTGGGGGACATAGCAATCAGCCCCAGCATTTT | CSVGGGHSNQPQHF | TRBJ1-5 | NA | TRBV29-1 | NA
TGCGCCAGCAGCTGGGGGACAGGGGACGGCTACACCTTC | CASSWGTGDGYTF | TRBJ1-2 | TRBD1 | TRBV5-1 | NA
TGCAGTGCCCCGCGACTAGCGGAGCAGTACTTC | CSAPRLAEQYF | TRBJ2-7 | TRBD2 | TRBV20-1 | NA
TGCGCCAGCAGCCAAGAGGGACAGGGGTCGTACGAGCAGTACTTC | CASSQEGQGSYEQYF | TRBJ2-7 | TRBD1 | TRBV4-1 | NA
TGTGCCAGCAGCGCAGTTCCATCGGGGGTGGTCGGGGAGCTGTTTTTT | CASSAVPSGVVGELFF | TRBJ2-2 | NA | TRBV9 | NA
TGTGCCAGTAGTACCACAGGGGGCGTCGACTATGGCTACACCTTC | CASSTTGGVDYGYTF | TRBJ1-2 | TRBD1 | TRBV19 | NA
TGTGCCAGCAGTGAGGACCGACAGGGGGTCGGAAAAAAACTGTTTTTT | CASSEDRQGVGKKLFF | TRBJ1-4 | TRBD1 | TRBV6-1 | NA
TGTGCCAGCAGTGCCAGGGACAGGGGGTTCCTAAATGCCAACGTCCTGACTTTC | CASSARDRGFLNANVLTF | TRBJ2-6 | TRBD1 | TRBV2 | NA
TGTGCCAGCAGCTCCGGGAGCCCAGAAGCTTTCTTT | CASSSGSPEAFF | TRBJ1-1 | NA | TRBV7-9 | NA
TGTGCCAGCAGCAACCCCGGGACTAGCGGGGGGGTAGCAGATACGCAGTATTTT | CASSNPGTSGGVADTQYF | TRBJ2-3 | TRBD2 | TRBV7-8 | NA
TGTGCCAGCAGCCCTCGGGGGGGCCGACGGGATTCACCCCTCCACTTT | CASSPRGGRRDSPLHF | TRBJ1-6 | NA | TRBV6-4 | NA
TGCGCCAGCAGCTTTCGGGACACAGATACGCAGTATTTT | CASSFRDTDTQYF | TRBJ2-3 | NA | TRBV5-1 | few
TGTGCCAGCAGCGGTCTCGGACTAGCGGGGGGCAAGGCCACAGATACGCAGTATTTT | CASSGLGLAGGKATDTQYF | TRBJ2-3 | TRBD2 | TRBV7-8 | NA
TGTGCCAGCAGCCAGCCCGGGGGGGGGTCGGTCGGCGAGCAGTACTTC | CASSQPGGGSVGEQYF | TRBJ2-7 | TRBD2 | TRBV4-2 | NA
TGTGCCTGGAGTGTAGGTGGGGGGGAGGATACGCAGTATTTT | CAWSVGGGEDTQYF | TRBJ2-3 | TRBD2 | TRBV30 | NA
TGTGCCAGCAGCCAAGAAGAGGTTAACGGTGACTACGAGCAGTACTTC | CASSQEEVNGDYEQYF | TRBJ2-7 | NA | TRBV4-2 | NA
TGTGCCAGCAGTTACCCAGGGGGACAAACTGAAGCTTTCTTT | CASSYPGGQTEAFF | TRBJ1-1 | TRBD1 | TRBV6-6 | NA
TGTGCCAGCAGTCCCCGGGATCTCTTTGTAGGGGCTTTCTTT | CASSPRDLFVGAFF | TRBJ1-1 | NA | TRBV27 | NA
TGCGCCAGCAGCCAGGCGACAGCTGATGGCTACACCTTC | CASSQATADGYTF | TRBJ1-2 | NA | TRBV4-1 | NA
TGTGCCAGCAGCGAGGGTCGTTTCGGGTACGAGCAGTACTTC | CASSEGRFGYEQYF | TRBJ2-7 | NA | TRBV11-1 | NA
TGCGCCAGCAGCTTACCCGGGACAGGGGGATGGCCCCAGCATTTT | CASSLPGTGGWPQHF | TRBJ1-5 | TRBD1 | TRBV5-1 | NA
TGTGCCAGCGGGGAGACAGAAAAACTGTTTTTT | CASGETEKLFF | TRBJ1-4 | NA | TRBV6-5 | NA
TGTGCCAGCAGCTTAGGTACAGGGTTGAACTATGGCTACACCTTC | CASSLGTGLNYGYTF | TRBJ1-2 | NA | TRBV7-2 | once
TGTGCCAGCAGCGTTGAGGGGGATGAGCAGTTCTTC | CASSVEGDEQFF | TRBJ2-1 | NA | TRBV9 | NA
TGTGCCAGCAGTTACTCGCAGGGATATAATGAAAAACTGTTTTTT | CASSYSQGYNEKLFF | TRBJ1-4 | NA | TRBV6-5 | NA
TGCGCCAGTGGCATCGGGACTCGTGGCACCGGGGAGCTGTTTTTT | CASGIGTRGTGELFF | TRBJ2-2 | NA | TRBV5-1 | NA
TGCAGCGTTGCCCAGCGGAACACAGATACGCAGTATTTT | CSVAQRNTDTQYF | TRBJ2-3 | NA | TRBV29-1 | NA
TGTGCCAGCAGCTGGGGGAGGGAAGAGCAGTTCTTC | CASSWGREEQFF | TRBJ2-1 | TRBD2 | TRBV5-6 | NA
TGTGCCAGCAGTTACAAGGGGGGGCTAGAGCAGTACTTC | CASSYKGGLEQYF | TRBJ2-7 | NA | TRBV6-5 | NA
TGCGCCAGCAGTTTAGCTCCGGGACAGGGGGCCTACACCTTC | CASSLAPGQGAYTF | TRBJ1-2 | TRBD1 | TRBV5-1 | NA
TGTGCCAGCAGCTCGGGACAGGTTACAGATACGCAGTATTTT | CASSSGQVTDTQYF | TRBJ2-3 | TRBD1 | TRBV7-8 | NA
TGTGCCAGCCGGGGAGTTCAAGTAGAAAAACTGTTTTTT | CASRGVQVEKLFF | TRBJ1-4 | NA | TRBV6-1 | NA
TGTGCCAGTAGACCGGGACAGGGGGCACATGGCTACACCTTC | CASRPGQGAHGYTF | TRBJ1-2 | TRBD1 | TRBV19 | NA
TGTGCCAGTAGTATAGCGCAGGGGATGTACACCGGGGAGCTGTTTTTT | CASSIAQGMYTGELFF | TRBJ2-2 | NA | TRBV19 | NA
TGCGCCAGCAGCCCCCGCGATAGTAATGAAAAACTGTTTTTT | CASSPRDSNEKLFF | TRBJ1-4 | NA | TRBV5-1 | NA
TGTGCCAGTAGTGTCCGGGACAGGGTGTACGAGCAGTACTTC | CASSVRDRVYEQYF | TRBJ2-7 | TRBD1 | TRBV19 | once
TGTGCCAGCAGTGATCGTGGCAGGGGGCGACCTGAAGCTTTCTTT | CASSDRGRGRPEAFF | TRBJ1-1 | TRBD1 | TRBV2 | NA
TGTGCCAGCAGTCAGGGACAGGGAACCTATGGCTACACCTTC | CASSQGQGTYGYTF | TRBJ1-2 | TRBD1 | TRBV11-2 | NA
TGTGCCAGTAGTATAGTCTCGGGAGTATCTGAAGCTTTCTTT | CASSIVSGVSEAFF | TRBJ1-1 | NA | TRBV19 | NA
TGTGCCAGCAGCGCTCAAGGGACTAGCGGGTACTACGAGCAGTACTTC | CASSAQGTSGYYEQYF | TRBJ2-7 | TRBD2 | TRBV9 | NA
TGTGCCAGTAGTATAAGTGCAGCTAACTATGGCTACACCTTC | CASSISAANYGYTF | TRBJ1-2 | NA | TRBV19 | NA
TGTGCCAGCAGCTTTGATCGAGTTTCCTACGAGCAGTACTTC | CASSFDRVSYEQYF | TRBJ2-7 | NA | TRBV2 | NA
TGTGCCTGGAGTCTCCCGGGGACAGGGACTCAGCCCCAGCATTTT | CAWSLPGTGTQPQHF | TRBJ1-5 | TRBD1 | TRBV30 | NA
TGTGCCAGCTCACCGCTTCCCTTGGAGGGGCCTGGGGCCAACGTCCTGACTTTC | CASSPLPLEGPGANVLTF | TRBJ2-6 | NA | TRBV18 | NA
TGTGCCAGCTCACCACAGGGACAGGGAATGGGTGAGCAGTTCTTC | CASSPQGQGMGEQFF | TRBJ2-1 | TRBD1 | TRBV18 | NA
TGTGCCAGCAGCGTTAACCCTACGGCACAGGGGGCCAGCTATGGCTACACCTTC | CASSVNPTAQGASYGYTF | TRBJ1-2 | TRBD1 | TRBV9 | NA
TGTGCCAGCAGCCAAGCCAGGGGATTCTATGGCTACACCTTC | CASSQARGFYGYTF | TRBJ1-2 | NA | TRBV14 | few
TGTGCCAGTAACAGGGCGGGCGAAAAACTGTTTTTT | CASNRAGEKLFF | TRBJ1-4 | NA | TRBV19 | once
TGTGCCGGGAAGGCGGGGGGAACTGCTTTAGGTTCACCCCTCCACTTT | CAGKAGGTALGSPLHF | TRBJ1-6 | NA | TRBV30 | NA
TGTGCCAGCAGCTTAGGAGGAGCCCTGGCTGGGGAAAAACTGTTTTTT | CASSLGGALAGEKLFF | TRBJ1-4 | NA | TRBV7-9 | NA
TGTGCCAGCAGCCTCCAGGGTATTATGAACACTGAAGCTTTCTTT | CASSLQGIMNTEAFF | TRBJ1-1 | NA | TRBV14 | NA